These 30 T cell receptor beta chains were all obtained from the same sample, sequenced in a study of STAT3 mutations in large granular lymphocyte leukemia. Points from the study as a whole: In T-cell large granular lymphocyte leukemia, about half of patients showed multiple immunodominant subclonotypes.

For these receptors, no antigen is known. Sequenced by immunoSEQ multiplex PCR; TCRdb stores in-frame clones only, minus some. The data show 15,000 to 19,000 clones, 80% to 95% seen once. Sequencing was carried out using peripheral blood mononuclear cells. The receptors stem from a woman aged 45-65 years with T-cell large granular lymphocyte leukemia. Some clones in this sample may be carry-over from other donors' samples.

The chain employs TRBV19 and TRBJ2-4; D possibly uses TRBD1 or TRBD2 (6 bases each). Germline V gene sequence: CDR1 LNHDA, CDR2 SQIVND (reference sequence). The ends were cut back, 6 bases at V and 5 bases at J, with 17 bases in the middle. This CDR3 region has 15 residues. The CDR3: CASSPERGTQNIQYF. The CDR3 DNA is TGTGCCAGTAGCCCAGAGAGGGGGACTCAAAACATTCAGTACTTC. Drawing the rest from reference TRBV19 and TRBJ2-4, the complete variable domain is DGGITQSPKYLFRKEGQNVTLSCEQNLNHDAMYWYRQDPGQGLRLIYYSQIVNDFQKGDIAEGYSVSREKKESFPLTVTSAQKNPTAFYLCASSPERGTQNIQYFGAGTRLSVL.

The rearrangement joins TRBV7-8 to TRBJ2-5; TRBD2 aligns across 7 bases. CDR1 SGHVS and CDR2 FQNEAQ come from the germline V gene. With V trimmed by 5 bases and J by 9 bases, 12 bases remained unmatched. The CDR3 contains 14 residues. The CDR3 reads CASSKTSPVGAQYF. In DNA form, the CDR3 reads TGTGCCAGCAGCAAGACTAGCCCAGTGGGGGCCCAGTACTTC. Full variable domain (outside the CDR3, taken from reference TRBV7-8 and TRBJ2-5): GAGVSQSPRYKVAKRGQDVALRCDPISGHVSLFWYQQALGQGPEFLTYFQNEAQLDKSGLPSDRFFAERPEGSVSTLKIQRTQQEDSAVYLCASSKTSPVGAQYFGPGTRLLVL.

The chain employs TRBV7-2 and TRBJ2-5, with TRBD2 identical over 7 bases. The length of the CDR3 is 13 residues. The junction had 5 bases not matched to a gene; V was cut back by 3 bases and J by 7 bases. Germline CDR1 and CDR2: SGHTA and FQGNSA. For the CDR3, the DNA is TGTGCCAGCAGCTTTACGGGGGAGGGGACCCAGTACTTC. Protein: CASSFTGEGTQYF.

This chain joins TRBV29-1 and TRBJ2-3; 12 positions agree with TRBD2. The CDR3 contains 14 residues. Germline loops: CDR1 SQVTM, CDR2 ANQGSEA. J was trimmed by 6 bases and V by 1 base; bases with no gene match: 2. CDR3 sequence: CSVEGLAGADTQYF. The CDR3 DNA reads as TGCAGCGTTGAAGGACTAGCGGGAGCTGATACGCAGTATTTT.

V usage is TRBV4-1 and J usage is TRBJ1-4; D remains ambiguous. Trimming removed 1 base at V and 7 bases at J, with 13 bases between. The CDR3 is 15 residues long. Germline CDR1 reads MGHRA; CDR2 reads YSYEKL. The CDR3 region is CASSQVRGMVEKLFF. The CDR3 DNA follows: TGCGCCAGCAGCCAAGTCCGGGGAATGGTTGAAAAACTGTTTTTT.

The chain uses TRBV15 and TRBJ2-7, with 8 nucleotides matching TRBD1. CDR1 is LNHNV, CDR2 YYDKDF, per germline (reference sequence). Unmatched junction bases numbered 6, after V lost 0 bases and J lost 5 bases. This CDR3 has 15 residues. For the CDR3, the DNA is TGTGCCACCAGCAGAGATCCTACAGGGGGTGACGAGCAGTACTTC. This codes for CATSRDPTGGDEQYF.

This chain connects TRBV18 to TRBJ2-7; no clear D gene. The CDR3 runs to 14 residues. Per germline, CDR1 KGHSH and CDR2 LQKENI. V shed 5 bases and J shed 1 base, with 12 bases lying between them. CDR3 residues: CASSAAWRSYEQYF. DNA for the CDR3: TGTGCCAGCTCAGCAGCCTGGCGGTCCTACGAGCAGTACTTC.

The chain links TRBV18 to TRBJ1-1; D ambiguous. Germline loops: CDR1 KGHSH, CDR2 LQKENI. Trimming took 3 bases from V and 1 from J, leaving 15 bases between them. This CDR3 is built from 16 residues. CDR3 amino acids: CASSPPGGLGNTEAFF. The CDR3 nucleotides read TGTGCCAGCTCACCTCCGGGCGGGCTTGGGAACACTGAAGCTTTCTTT.

The chain uses TRBV5-1 and TRBJ2-1; 8 nucleotides agree with TRBD2. V shed 5 bases, J shed 4 bases, and the junction held 8 bases outside the gene matches. Germline V gene sequence: CDR1 SGHRS, CDR2 YFSETQ. This CDR3 contains 15 residues. The CDR3, as DNA: TGCGCCAGCAGGGTCGGTACTAGCGGTTACAATGAGCAGTTCTTC. This encodes CASRVGTSGYNEQFF.

In nucleotides, the CDR3 is TGTGCCAGCAGCTTAGCCTGGGGGGGCGAGCAGTACTTC. Translation gives CASSLAWGGEQYF. The rearrangement uses TRBV7-9 and TRBJ2-7; 7 nucleotides line up with TRBD2. Germline V gives CDR1 SEHNR, CDR2 FQNEAQ (reference sequence). J lost 6 bases, V lost 0 bases, and 2 bases had no gene match. This CDR3 comprises 13 residues.

V and J are TRBV7-2 and TRBJ2-1, with D perhaps given as TRBD1 or TRBD2 (6 bases each). The germline V and J ends were trimmed by 5 bases and 2 bases, with 13 bases remaining between them. The CDR3 length is 15 residues. Germline CDR1 reads SGHTA; CDR2 reads FQGNSA. In DNA, the CDR3 is TGTGCCAGCAGCCTGGGGGCGGGACCCTACAATGAGCAGTTCTTC. The encoded protein is CASSLGAGPYNEQFF.

V usage is TRBV7-9 and J usage is TRBJ2-3, with 10 bases lining up with TRBD1. Per germline, CDR1 SEHNR and CDR2 FQNEAQ (reference sequence). The length of the CDR3 is 15 residues. The V and J ends lost 5 bases and 3 bases, in that order; junction bases with no gene match: 5. The CDR3 region is CASSRTGQGTDTQYF. The CDR3 region has the DNA TGTGCCAGCAGCCGCACGGGACAGGGGACAGATACGCAGTATTTT. Using reference TRBV7-9 and TRBJ2-3 for the parts outside the CDR3, the full variable domain is DTGVSQNPRHKITKRGQNVTFRCDPISEHNRLYWYRQTLGQGPEFLTYFQNEAQLEKSRLLSDRFSAERPKGSFSTLEIQRTEQGDSAMYLCASSRTGQGTDTQYFGPGTRLTVL.

This sequence joins TRBV2 and TRBJ1-5; D gene uncertain. V was cut by 0 bases and J by 8 bases, with 11 bases left in between. This CDR3 has 14 residues. The germline V gene has CDR1 SNHLY and CDR2 FYNNEI. CDR3: CASSEAKGLKPQHF. The CDR3 DNA reads as TGTGCCAGCAGTGAAGCCAAAGGGTTAAAGCCCCAGCATTTT.

The genes are TRBV4-1 and TRBJ2-1; tentative D call: TRBD2 (5 bases). CDR3 length equals 16 residues. V was pared by 3 bases and J by 6 bases, with 18 bases between. Germline V gene sequence: CDR1 MGHRA, CDR2 YSYEKL. CDR3 nucleotide sequence: TGCGCCAGCAGCCATCTCGGCTTTGCTAGCACCAATGAGCAGTTCTTC. It encodes CASSHLGFASTNEQFF.

V is TRBV18 and J is TRBJ1-2; D ambiguous. The V gene lost 3 bases and the J gene lost 4 bases, with 15 bases spanning the gap. CDR1 is KGHSH and CDR2 is LQKENI in the germline V gene. The CDR3 contains 15 residues. CDR3 protein: CASSPDSSNPYGYTF. CDR3 nucleotides: TGTGCCAGCTCACCGGATTCAAGCAACCCCTATGGCTACACCTTC.

This clone showed up just a few times. The V call is TRBV20-1, the J call TRBJ1-2; D possibly corresponds to TRBD1 (6 bases). CDR1 and CDR2 (germline): DFQATT, SNEGSKA (reference sequence). V was cut by 5 bases and J by 8 bases, with 12 bases left in between. The CDR3 is 11 amino acids. The CDR3 DNA reads as TGCAGTGCTCTTACAGGGAACGGCTACACCTTC. It specifies CSALTGNGYTF.

The chain has TRBV7-2 and TRBJ1-3; no reliable D call. CDR3 size: 15 residues. V was shortened by 3 bases and J by 0 bases, with 9 bases between the two germline ends. CDR1 is SGHTA and CDR2 is FQGNSA in the germline V gene. CDR3 loop: CASSFEGYSGNTIYF. In DNA form, the CDR3 reads TGTGCCAGCAGCTTCGAGGGTTACTCTGGAAACACCATATATTTT.

This chain connects TRBV5-1 to TRBJ2-7, with 7 bases aligning to TRBD2. The V segment lost 4 bases and the J segment 3 bases; nucleotides outside the gene matches: 7. The germline V gene encodes CDR1 SGHRS and CDR2 YFSETQ. The length of the CDR3 is 14 residues. The CDR3 nucleotides read TGCGCCAGCAGCCCCCGGGACTATCTCTACGAGCAGTACTTC. Translating gives CASSPRDYLYEQYF.

The V and J genes are TRBV28 and TRBJ2-7; tentative D call: TRBD1 (5 bases). The CDR3 runs 17 residues. Trimming shortened V by 5 bases and J by 0 bases, and 20 bases separated the two germline ends. CDR1 and CDR2 (germline): MDHEN, SYDVKM. The CDR3 nucleotides are TGTGCCAGCAGTCCCGGAGCGTGGGGCGTGAGCTCCTACGAGCAGTACTTC. Residues: CASSPGAWGVSSYEQYF.

This chain joins TRBV19 and TRBJ2-1; possibly TRBD2 for D (5 bases). Germline CDR1 LNHDA, CDR2 SQIVND (reference sequence). The CDR3 spans 13 residues. Deletions cut 5 bases from V and 8 bases from J, with 13 bases between. DNA of the CDR3: TGTGCCAGTAGTGATCGACAAGCGGATGAGCAGTTCTTC. Amino acid sequence: CASSDRQADEQFF.

V is TRBV11-2 and J is TRBJ1-2, with TRBD1 matching 8 bases. V dropped 4 bases and J dropped 7; count of bases not matched to a gene: 8. This CDR3 is built from 14 residues. Germline V gives CDR1 SGHAT, CDR2 FQNNGV. The CDR3 DNA is TGTGCCAGCAGCTCACCGGGACAGGTTTTTGGCTACACCTTC. The encoded protein is CASSSPGQVFGYTF.

This chain joins TRBV7-9 and TRBJ2-5; D possibly corresponds to TRBD2 (5 bases). CDR1 is SEHNR, CDR2 FQNEAQ, per germline (reference sequence). With 3 bases removed from V and 4 bases from J, the gap between germline ends came to 12 bases. The CDR3 is 14 residues long. In DNA form, the CDR3 reads TGTGCCAGCAGCTTTGAGGGATCTCTAGAGACCCAGTACTTC. Its translation: CASSFEGSLETQYF. Based on the CDR3 plus reference TRBV7-9 and TRBJ2-5, the full variable domain is DTGVSQNPRHKITKRGQNVTFRCDPISEHNRLYWYRQTLGQGPEFLTYFQNEAQLEKSRLLSDRFSAERPKGSFSTLEIQRTEQGDSAMYLCASSFEGSLETQYFGPGTRLLVL.

This clone has just one count. V usage is TRBV6-5 and J usage is TRBJ1-5, with D unclear. Per the germline V gene, CDR1 is MNHEY and CDR2 is SVGAGI. This CDR3 has 14 amino acids. V lost 2 bases and J 1 base, leaving 6 bases between the germline ends. The CDR3 nucleotides are TGTGCCAGCAGTTACGCCTCAAGCAATCAGCCCCAGCATTTT. Its protein product is CASSYASSNQPQHF.

This sequence joins TRBV18 and TRBJ1-1; D is undetermined. Trimming removed 5 bases at V and 13 bases at J, with 11 bases between. This CDR3 comprises 10 residues. CDR1 and CDR2 (germline): KGHSH, LQKENI. The CDR3 sequence: CASSIRVVFF. In nucleotides, the CDR3 is TGTGCCAGCTCAATTAGGGTAGTTTTCTTT.

The genes are TRBV5-6 and TRBJ2-3, with D possibly matching TRBD2 (5 bases). The CDR3 sequence is 14 residues long. Trimming removed 2 bases at V and 0 bases at J, with 7 bases between. Germline V gives CDR1 SGHDT, CDR2 YYEEEE. The DNA of the CDR3 is TGTGCCAGCAGCTTCTGGGAGAGCACAGATACGCAGTATTTT. It yields the protein CASSFWESTDTQYF.

J is TRBJ1-5 and V is TRBV5-6, with TRBD1 identical over 7 bases. Per germline, CDR1 SGHDT and CDR2 YYEEEE. This CDR3 has 14 residues. The V gene end was trimmed by 2 bases and the J gene end by 7 bases; junction bases not matched to a gene: 6. This CDR3 reads CASSLQGTQQPQHF. Here the CDR3 DNA reads TGTGCCAGCAGCTTACAGGGGACTCAACAGCCCCAGCATTTT.

V is TRBV12-5 and J is TRBJ1-1, with D perhaps matching TRBD1 (6 bases). CDR3 length: 14 residues. The V end was cut by 8 bases, the J end by 3 bases, with 16 bases between. Germline V gives CDR1 LGHNT, CDR2 FRNRAP. CDR3 residues: CASSQGLLDTEAFF. DNA for the CDR3: TGTGCTAGTAGTCAGGGGCTGTTGGACACTGAAGCTTTCTTT.

V is TRBV29-1 and J is TRBJ1-2; D is unclear. The ends were cut back, 1 base at V and 4 bases at J, with 7 bases in the middle. Germline V gene lookup returns CDR1 SQVTM and CDR2 ANQGSEA. This CDR3 region has 12 residues. The CDR3 DNA reads TGCAGCGTTGAAGGCCTGCCCTATGGCTACACCTTC. This codes for CSVEGLPYGYTF.

The chain combines TRBV2 with TRBJ2-7; D is unresolved. V gave up 1 base and J gave up 0 bases, with 10 bases separating them. The CDR3 is made up of 15 amino acids. In germline, CDR1 is SNHLY, CDR2 FYNNEI. CDR3 sequence (DNA): TGTGCCAGCAGTGAAGGACTCTTCCGCTCCTACGAGCAGTACTTC. Amino acid sequence: CASSEGLFRSYEQYF.

This rearrangement joins TRBV5-4 to TRBJ2-1; D is unresolved. V lost 4 bases to trimming and J lost 2 bases, with 7 bases between them. Looked up from germline, CDR1 is SGHNT and CDR2 is YYREEE (reference sequence). The CDR3 sequence is 13 residues long. CDR3 in amino acids: CASSRRTYNEQFF. In DNA form, the CDR3 reads TGTGCCAGCAGCCGTCGTACCTACAATGAGCAGTTCTTC.